The 27 T cell receptor beta chains below were found in one sample sequenced in a study of beta chain features in type 1 diabetes. Their antigen targets remain unknown. The investigators reverse transcribed all of the isolated RNA, so they sequenced expressed TCRB transcripts. Only in-frame clones appear in the TCRdb table, and some are missing; sequencing was by immunoSEQ multiplex PCR. In the table there are 55,000 to 85,000 clones, approximately 47% of which are singletons. The study's findings and limits: People with Type 1 diabetes carried modestly yet significantly shorter TCRB CDR3s in all four CD4+ subsets.

What was sequenced was central memory CD4+ T cells from blood. Receptors originate from a man aged 25 to 40 with type 1 diabetes.

This clone occurred a few times. The CDR3 DNA follows: TGTGCCAGCAGTCAGGACAGGGGAGGTGAAAAACTGTTTTTT. Its protein product is CASSQDRGGEKLFF. The chain joins TRBV7-6 to TRBJ1-4; TRBD1 matches 9 bases. Germline-derived CDR1 and CDR2 are SGHVS and FNYEAQ. The V segment lost 6 bases and the J segment 7 bases; nucleotides outside the gene matches: 6. The CDR3 extends over 14 amino acids.

This clone has just a few counts. V usage is TRBV15 and J usage is TRBJ2-4; D possibly corresponds to TRBD1 (5 bases). CDR1 is LNHNV and CDR2 is YYDKDF in the germline V gene (reference sequence). The CDR3 consists of 14 residues. V dropped 1 base and J dropped 6 bases, with 10 bases sitting between them. The CDR3 region has the DNA TGTGCCACCAGCAGAGGCAGGGTAGGAAACATTCAGTACTTC. It translates to CATSRGRVGNIQYF.

This chain uses TRBV9 with TRBJ2-3; D call uncertain. The CDR3 is made up of 17 amino acids. Germline V gene data show CDR1 as SGDLS and CDR2 as YYNGEE. V shed 0 bases and J shed 6 bases, with 20 bases lying between them. CDR3 residues: CASSVGPPGRSADTQYF. CDR3 sequence (DNA): TGTGCCAGCAGCGTAGGCCCGCCGGGTAGGAGTGCGGATACGCAGTATTTT.

The chain recombines TRBV7-2 with TRBJ2-1; TRBD2 matches 8 bases. Germline V CDR1 and CDR2: SGHTA, FQGNSA. V trimming: 3 bases; J trimming: 1 base; junction bases outside the gene matches: 2. The CDR3 totals 15 residues. The CDR3 reads CASSFLAGSYNEQFF. The CDR3, as DNA: TGTGCCAGCAGCTTCTTAGCGGGATCCTACAATGAGCAGTTCTTC.

This sequence joins TRBV19 and TRBJ2-5; D is perhaps TRBD1 (5 bases). Per the germline V gene, CDR1 is LNHDA and CDR2 is SQIVND (reference sequence). The CDR3 extends over 15 amino acids. The V gene lost 3 bases and the J gene lost 1 base, with 12 bases spanning the gap. The CDR3 sequence: CASSISQGPQETQYF. The CDR3, as DNA: TGTGCCAGTAGTATTAGTCAGGGCCCCCAAGAGACCCAGTACTTC.

This clone was observed a handful of times. The DNA for the CDR3 is TGTGCCAGCAGCCCAGACGGGGGGTGGGCAGGGAGGTTATACTACGAGCAGTACTTC. Amino acid sequence: CASSPDGGWAGRLYYEQYF. The chain uses TRBV7-8 and TRBJ2-7; 7 bases are a match to TRBD2. The trim removed 5 bases at V and 3 bases at J, leaving 22 bases unmatched. Germline lookup yields CDR1 SGHVS and CDR2 FQNEAQ. This CDR3 spans 19 amino acids.

A few counts support this clone. As DNA, the CDR3 is TGTGCCAGCAGTGCGACGGGGTACGAGCAGTACTTC. This translates into CASSATGYEQYF. This chain links TRBV6-5 with TRBJ2-7; tentative D call: TRBD2 (5 bases). This CDR3 has 12 amino acids. Trimming removed 5 bases at V and 4 bases at J, with 9 bases between. Germline CDR1 reads MNHEY; CDR2 reads SVGAGI.

This chain connects TRBV28 to TRBJ1-1, with 8 bases lining up with TRBD1. The CDR3 is 15 residues long. Per the germline V gene, CDR1 is MDHEN and CDR2 is SYDVKM. V gave up 5 bases and J gave up 4 bases; unmatched junction bases: 9. The chain's CDR3 is CASSPPGQGGTEAFF. CDR3 in DNA: TGTGCCAGCAGTCCGCCCGGACAGGGAGGCACTGAAGCTTTCTTT. The entire variable domain, with the rest obtained from reference TRBV28 and TRBJ1-1, is as follows: DVKVTQSSRYLVKRTGEKVFLECVQDMDHENMFWYRQDPGLGLRLIYFSYDVKMKEKGDIPEGYSVSREKKERFSLILESASTNQTSMYLCASSPPGQGGTEAFFGQGTRLTVV.

The V gene is TRBV29-1, the J gene TRBJ2-5; 11 nucleotides agree with TRBD2. With 5 bases clipped from V and 5 bases from J, the junction kept 4 bases outside the gene matches. This CDR3 region has 13 residues. CDR1 and CDR2 (germline): SQVTM, ANQGSEA. This CDR3 is CSVTRTSGETQYF. CDR3 nucleotide sequence: TGCAGCGTTACCCGGACTAGCGGGGAGACCCAGTACTTC.

This clone was found a few times. The chain uses TRBV10-3 and TRBJ2-7; 7 bases align to TRBD1. CDR1 ENHRY and CDR2 SYGVKD come from the germline V gene. The CDR3 has 14 residues. V was pared by 6 bases and J by 0 bases, with 5 bases of the junction left unmatched. The DNA for the CDR3 is TGTGCCATCAGATTCGGACAGGACTCCTACGAGCAGTACTTC. As protein: CAIRFGQDSYEQYF.

In this sample, this clone turned up a few times. The chain carries TRBV7-2 and TRBJ2-5, with 11 bases lining up with TRBD2. The CDR3 sequence is 15 residues long. V shed 1 base, J shed 5 bases, and the junction held 3 bases outside the gene matches. Per the germline V gene, CDR1 is SGHTA and CDR2 is FQGNSA. The CDR3, as DNA: TGTGCCAGCAGCTTAGGACTAGCGGGGTATGAGACCCAGTACTTC. Its translation is CASSLGLAGYETQYF.

The chain uses TRBV29-1 and TRBJ2-2; TRBD1 is a possible D gene (7 bases). The germline V and J ends were trimmed by 6 bases and 6 bases, with 17 bases remaining between them. This CDR3 is 14 amino acids long. Germline V gives CDR1 SQVTM, CDR2 ANQGSEA. Written as DNA, the CDR3 is TGCAGCGTCATCCAGGGGGGTAAAGCCGGGGAGCTGTTTTTT. This encodes CSVIQGGKAGELFF.

The rearrangement uses TRBV6-5 and TRBJ2-3; TRBD2 might be the D (6 bases). V lost 6 bases to trimming and J lost 7 bases, with 14 bases between them. CDR3 size: 13 residues. CDR1 and CDR2 (germline): MNHEY, SVGAGI. As DNA, the CDR3 is TGTGCCAGCAGCTGGGACTTAACAAATACGCAGTATTTT. Protein sequence: CASSWDLTNTQYF.

This chain uses TRBV19 with TRBJ2-7; 7 positions agree with TRBD1. J was trimmed by 4 bases and V by 5 bases; bases with no gene match: 11. Germline V lookup: CDR1 LNHDA, CDR2 SQIVND (reference sequence). This CDR3 region has 15 residues. The CDR3 DNA is TGTGCCAGTAGTCAACCGGGACAGACCATTTACGAGCAGTACTTC. It specifies CASSQPGQTIYEQYF.

The CDR3 reads CSVGAVGNTIYF. CDR3 sequence (DNA): TGCAGCGTTGGCGCCGTTGGAAACACCATATATTTT. This chain joins TRBV29-1 and TRBJ1-3; D uncertain. V was cut by 4 bases and J by 3 bases, with 7 bases left in between. This CDR3 has 12 amino acids. CDR1 and CDR2 (germline): SQVTM, ANQGSEA.

This clone was observed a single time. CDR3 sequence reads: CASRGTGSNSPLHF. CDR3 coding DNA: TGTGCCAGTAGAGGGACAGGGAGCAATTCACCCCTCCACTTT. The J gene is TRBJ1-6, the V gene TRBV19; 9 positions match TRBD1. This CDR3 comprises 14 residues. Germline V lookup: CDR1 LNHDA, CDR2 SQIVND (reference sequence). V lost 6 bases to trimming and J lost 7 bases; unmatched junction nucleotides: 4.

The chain links TRBV2 to TRBJ1-2; 7 nucleotides match TRBD1. Germline V gives CDR1 SNHLY, CDR2 FYNNEI. The junction had 9 bases not matched to a gene; V was cut back by 6 bases and J by 5 bases. CDR3 length equals 14 residues. In DNA form, the CDR3 reads TGTGCCAGCAGGGAGCGCAGGGGGAGGTATGGCTACACCTTC. Its protein is CASRERRGRYGYTF.

The chain employs TRBV6-5 and TRBJ1-2; no reliable D call. Per the germline V gene, CDR1 is MNHEY and CDR2 is SVGAGI. The CDR3 contains 16 residues. V was trimmed by 0 bases and J by 3 bases, leaving 14 bases between them. CDR3 sequence: CASSYSKTEDHYGYTF. The CDR3 region has the DNA TGTGCCAGCAGTTACTCGAAGACGGAGGACCACTATGGCTACACCTTC.

The rearrangement uses TRBV7-2 and TRBJ2-5; 7 positions agree with TRBD2. CDR1 and CDR2 (germline): SGHTA, FQGNSA. Trimming at V came to 5 bases and at J to 5 bases, leaving 14 bases not matched to a gene. This CDR3 spans 16 amino acids. CDR3 in amino acids: CASSPRVAGKRETQYF. The DNA of the CDR3 is TGTGCCAGCAGCCCCCGGGTAGCGGGTAAACGGGAGACCCAGTACTTC.

In its sample, this clone was seen a few times. The V gene is TRBV19, the J gene TRBJ2-7, with D perhaps matching TRBD1 (6 bases). Trimming stripped 5 bases from V and 2 bases from J, with 13 bases between. Germline V lookup: CDR1 LNHDA, CDR2 SQIVND (reference sequence). This CDR3 region has 14 residues. The CDR3 region is CASSFRTATYEQYF. The DNA for the CDR3 is TGTGCCAGTAGTTTCCGGACAGCCACCTACGAGCAGTACTTC. The full variable domain, completed using reference TRBV19 and TRBJ2-7, is DGGITQSPKYLFRKEGQNVTLSCEQNLNHDAMYWYRQDPGQGLRLIYYSQIVNDFQKGDIAEGYSVSREKKESFPLTVTSAQKNPTAFYLCASSFRTATYEQYFGPGTRLTVT.

This chain joins TRBV6-1 and TRBJ2-1; a possible D gene is TRBD1 (6 bases). From germline, CDR1 is MNHNS and CDR2 SASEGT. V was clipped by 10 bases and J by 2 bases, with 9 bases between them. The length of the CDR3 is 12 residues. CDR3 DNA: TGTGCCACATGGGACACCTACAATGAGCAGTTCTTC. Translated, it gives CATWDTYNEQFF.

This clone turned up a few times. The CDR3 region is CASSVAGGRGETQYF. As DNA, the CDR3 is TGTGCCAGCAGCGTAGCGGGTGGGCGGGGAGAGACCCAGTACTTC. The V and J genes are TRBV9 and TRBJ2-5; maybe TRBD2 (6 bases). Per the germline V gene, CDR1 is SGDLS and CDR2 is YYNGEE. The CDR3 consists of 15 residues. Trimming left V 0 bases short and J 4 bases short, with 13 bases between.

The V call is TRBV6-1, the J call TRBJ1-5, with D possibly matching TRBD1 (6 bases). The CDR3 consists of 14 residues. V was clipped by 5 bases and J by 7 bases, with 15 bases between them. The germline CDR1 and CDR2 sequences are MNHNS and SASEGT. The CDR3 nucleotides read TGTGCCAGCAGTTATACAGGGATGGGACAGCCCCAGCATTTT. It encodes CASSYTGMGQPQHF.

In this sample, this clone turned up a few times. The V and J genes are TRBV5-1 and TRBJ2-1, with TRBD2 matching over 10 bases. CDR1 SGHRS and CDR2 YFSETQ come from the germline V gene. This CDR3 is 15 amino acids long. V was clipped by 0 bases and J by 10 bases; unmatched bases: 7. The CDR3 DNA reads TGCGCCAGCAGCTTGGTTGCTAGCGGGAGTGAAGAGCAGTTCTTC. This encodes CASSLVASGSEEQFF.

CDR3 protein: CASSLGGSKNIQYF. The CDR3 DNA reads TGTGCCAGCAGCTTAGGAGGGTCCAAAAACATTCAGTACTTC. The J gene is TRBJ2-4, the V gene TRBV7-2, with D possibly matching TRBD2 (5 bases). The CDR3 runs 14 residues. Trimming pared 1 base from V and 2 bases from J, leaving 6 bases between. Germline V gene data show CDR1 as SGHTA and CDR2 as FQGNSA.

The chain combines TRBV30 with TRBJ1-1; D remains ambiguous. V dropped 4 bases and J dropped 1 base, with 13 bases sitting between them. The CDR3 is 14 amino acids. The germline gives CDR1 GTSNPN, CDR2 SVGIG (reference sequence). The CDR3 reads CAWKGGKGNTEAFF. DNA of the CDR3: TGTGCCTGGAAAGGAGGGAAGGGGAACACTGAAGCTTTCTTT.

The chain uses TRBV7-6 and TRBJ2-1; 10 positions match TRBD2. The V and J ends lost 4 bases and 8 bases, in that order; junction bases with no gene match: 8. CDR3 length: 15 amino acids. Per the germline V gene, CDR1 is SGHVS and CDR2 is FNYEAQ. The CDR3 loop is CASSSEREGPDEQFF. As DNA, the CDR3 is TGTGCCAGCAGCTCTGAGCGGGAGGGCCCGGATGAGCAGTTCTTC.